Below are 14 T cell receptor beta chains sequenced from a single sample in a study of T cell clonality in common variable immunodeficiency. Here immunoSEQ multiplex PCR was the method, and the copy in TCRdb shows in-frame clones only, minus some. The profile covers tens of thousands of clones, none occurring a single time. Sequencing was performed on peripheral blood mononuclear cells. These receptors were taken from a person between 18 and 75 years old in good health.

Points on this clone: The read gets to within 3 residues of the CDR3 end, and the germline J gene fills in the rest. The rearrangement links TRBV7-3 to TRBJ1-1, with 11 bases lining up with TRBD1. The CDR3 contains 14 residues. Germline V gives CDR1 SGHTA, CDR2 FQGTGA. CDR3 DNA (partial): TGTGCCAGCAGCTTCGATGGGACAGGGGGAGAA. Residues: CASSFDGTGGE. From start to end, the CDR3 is CASSFDGTGGEAFF.

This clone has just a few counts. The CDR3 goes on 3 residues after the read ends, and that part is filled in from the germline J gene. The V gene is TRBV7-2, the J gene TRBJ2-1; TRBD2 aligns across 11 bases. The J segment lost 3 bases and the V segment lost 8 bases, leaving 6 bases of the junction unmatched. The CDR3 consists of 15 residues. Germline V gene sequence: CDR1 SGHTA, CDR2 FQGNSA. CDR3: CASRTGTSGYNEQFF. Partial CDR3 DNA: TGTGCCAGCCGAACCGGGACTAGCGGCTACAATGAG.

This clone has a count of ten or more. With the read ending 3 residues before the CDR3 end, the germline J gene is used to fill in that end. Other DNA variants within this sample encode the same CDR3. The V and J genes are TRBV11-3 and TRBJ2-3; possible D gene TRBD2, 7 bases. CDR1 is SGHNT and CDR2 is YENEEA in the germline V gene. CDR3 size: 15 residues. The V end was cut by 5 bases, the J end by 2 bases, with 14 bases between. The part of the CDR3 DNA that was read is TGTGCCAGCAGCCCCCGGGGGGCGACCACAGATACG. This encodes CASSPRGATTDT. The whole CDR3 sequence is CASSPRGATTDTQYF.

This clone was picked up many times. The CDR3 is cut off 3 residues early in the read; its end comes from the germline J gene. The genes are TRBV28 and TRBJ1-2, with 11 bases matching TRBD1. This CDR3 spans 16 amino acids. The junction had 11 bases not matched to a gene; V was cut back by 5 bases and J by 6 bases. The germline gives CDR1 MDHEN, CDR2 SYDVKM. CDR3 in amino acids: CASSTRTGGLPNGYTF. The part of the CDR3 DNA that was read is TGTGCCAGCAGTACAAGGACAGGGGGCCTCCCTAATGGC.

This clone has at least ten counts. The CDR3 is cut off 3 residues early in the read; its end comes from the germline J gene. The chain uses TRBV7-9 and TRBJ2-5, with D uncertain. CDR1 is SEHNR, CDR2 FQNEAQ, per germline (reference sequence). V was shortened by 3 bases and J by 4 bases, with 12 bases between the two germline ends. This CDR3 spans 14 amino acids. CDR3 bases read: TGTGCCAGCAGCTTTAAGTGGGCGTCAGAGACC. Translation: CASSFKWASET. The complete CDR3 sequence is CASSFKWASETQYF.

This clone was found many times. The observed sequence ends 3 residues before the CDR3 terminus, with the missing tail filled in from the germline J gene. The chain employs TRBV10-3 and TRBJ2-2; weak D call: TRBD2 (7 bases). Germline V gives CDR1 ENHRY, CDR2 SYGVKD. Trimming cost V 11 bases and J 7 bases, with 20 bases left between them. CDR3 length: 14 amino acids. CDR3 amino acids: CASRPGGMDGELFF. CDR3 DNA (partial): TGTGCCTCGCGGCCGGGGGGCATGGACGGGGAG.

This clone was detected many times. The CDR3 here is CSARAGQGDGYTF. The CDR3 DNA, read in part, is TGCAGTGCTAGAGCGGGACAGGGGGATGGC. The J gene is TRBJ1-2, the V gene TRBV20-1; 11 positions agree with TRBD1. The read gets to within 3 residues of the CDR3 end, and the germline J gene fills in the rest. V dropped 1 base and J dropped 6; count of bases not matched to a gene: 1. The length of the CDR3 is 13 residues. The germline gives CDR1 DFQATT, CDR2 SNEGSKA (reference sequence).

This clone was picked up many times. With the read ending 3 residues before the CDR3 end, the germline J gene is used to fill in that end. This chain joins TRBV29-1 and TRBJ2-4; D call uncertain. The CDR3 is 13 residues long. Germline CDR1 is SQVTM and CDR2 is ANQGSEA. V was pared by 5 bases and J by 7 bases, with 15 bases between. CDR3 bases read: TGCAGCGTTAAGTCCCCCATGAGGAACATT. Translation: CSVKSPMRNI. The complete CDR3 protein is CSVKSPMRNIQYF.

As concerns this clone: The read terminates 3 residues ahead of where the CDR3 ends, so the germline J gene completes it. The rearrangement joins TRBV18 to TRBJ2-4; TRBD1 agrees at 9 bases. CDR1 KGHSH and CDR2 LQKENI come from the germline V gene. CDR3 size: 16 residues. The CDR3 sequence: CASSPLQGQGIDGQYF. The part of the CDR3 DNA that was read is TGTGCCAGCTCACCCCTTCAAGGACAGGGGATCGATGGT.

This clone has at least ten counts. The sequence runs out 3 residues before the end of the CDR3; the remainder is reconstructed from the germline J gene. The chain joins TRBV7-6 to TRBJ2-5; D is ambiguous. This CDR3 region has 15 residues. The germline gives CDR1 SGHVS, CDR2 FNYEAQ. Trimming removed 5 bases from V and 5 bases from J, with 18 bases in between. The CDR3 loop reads CASSPTTAPRETQYF. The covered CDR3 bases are TGTGCCAGCAGCCCCACCACAGCCCCAAGGGAGACC.

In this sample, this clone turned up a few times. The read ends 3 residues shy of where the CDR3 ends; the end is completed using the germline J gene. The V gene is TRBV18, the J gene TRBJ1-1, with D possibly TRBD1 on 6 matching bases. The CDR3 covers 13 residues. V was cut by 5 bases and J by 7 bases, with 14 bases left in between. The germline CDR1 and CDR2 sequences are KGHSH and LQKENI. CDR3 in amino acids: CASSTGQTIEAFF. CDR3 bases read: TGTGCCAGCTCAACAGGACAGACGATTGAA.

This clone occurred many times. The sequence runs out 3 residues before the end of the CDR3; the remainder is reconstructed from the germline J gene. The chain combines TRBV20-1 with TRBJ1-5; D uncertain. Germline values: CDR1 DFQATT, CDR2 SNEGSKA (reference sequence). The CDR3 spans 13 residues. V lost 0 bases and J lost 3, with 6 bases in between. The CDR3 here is CSAREQFNQPQHF. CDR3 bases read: TGCAGTGCTAGAGAACAGTTCAATCAGCCC.

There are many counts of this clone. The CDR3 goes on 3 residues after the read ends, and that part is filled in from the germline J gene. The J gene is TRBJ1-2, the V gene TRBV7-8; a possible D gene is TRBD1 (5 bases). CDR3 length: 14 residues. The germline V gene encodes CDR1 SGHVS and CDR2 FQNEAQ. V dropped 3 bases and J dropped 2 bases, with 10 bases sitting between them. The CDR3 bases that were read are TGTGCCAGCAGCTTCGCAGGGAAAAACTATGGC. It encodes CASSFAGKNYG. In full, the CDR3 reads CASSFAGKNYGYTF.

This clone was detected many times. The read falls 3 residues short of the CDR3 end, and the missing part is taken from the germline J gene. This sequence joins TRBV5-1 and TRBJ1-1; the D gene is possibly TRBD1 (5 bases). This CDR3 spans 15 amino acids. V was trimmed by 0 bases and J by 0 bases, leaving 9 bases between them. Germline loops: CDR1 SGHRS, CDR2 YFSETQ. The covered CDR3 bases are TGCGCCAGCAGCTTGGACCGACAGCTGAACACTGAA. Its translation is CASSLDRQLNTE. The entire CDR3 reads CASSLDRQLNTEAFF.